A selection of T cell receptor beta chains follows, all from one sample in a study of siplizumab effects on memory and regulatory T cells. Here immunoSEQ multiplex PCR was the method, and the copy in TCRdb shows in-frame clones only, minus some. Of 100,000 or so clones in the sample, 80% to 95% are singletons; the top ten hold around 12%. Sample: non-Treg CD4+ T cells sorted from blood. The receptors stem from a human donor in good health. CDR3s include the opening cysteine and the closing phenylalanine or tryptophan. D genes are given only for firm matches. Expanded clones are given a class, and other clones once, few, many or no size at all.

NA	TRBJ2-1	TRBV13	NA	CASSLPRGPGSYNEQFF	TGTGCCAGCAGCTTACCCAGGGGCCCTGGCTCCTACAATGAGCAGTTCTTC
NA	TRBJ2-1	TRBV5-1	NA	CASSPNSGANYNEQFF	TGCGCCAGCAGCCCCAATAGCGGAGCTAACTACAATGAGCAGTTCTTC
NA	TRBJ2-5	TRBV27	NA	CASSPGTGLETQYF	TGTGCCAGCAGTCCGGGGACGGGGCTGGAGACCCAGTACTTC
NA	TRBJ2-5	TRBV5-1	NA	CASSSLPYSTQYF	TGCGCCAGCAGCTCCTTACCTTACTCGACCCAGTACTTC
NA	TRBJ2-6	TRBV5-6	NA	CASSWAGANVLTF	TGTGCCAGCAGCTGGGCTGGGGCCAACGTCCTGACTTTC
NA	TRBJ2-7	TRBV1	once	CTSSQGDSKRAYEQYF	TGCACCAGCAGCCAAGGGGATAGCAAAAGGGCCTACGAGCAGTACTTC
TRBD2	TRBJ2-1	TRBV7-3	NA	CASSLGLAGSAEQFF	TGTGCCAGCAGCTTGGGACTAGCGGGATCCGCTGAGCAGTTCTTC
NA	TRBJ2-2	TRBV28	NA	CASTPAGSNTGELFF	TGTGCCAGCACCCCCGCAGGCTCAAACACCGGGGAGCTGTTTTTT
TRBD1	TRBJ1-2	TRBV7-9	NA	CASSLGQALRYGYTF	TGTGCCAGCAGCTTGGGACAGGCGCTGCGTTATGGCTACACCTTC
NA	TRBJ1-1	TRBV7-8	NA	CASSLAQGRSAFF	TGTGCCAGCAGCTTAGCTCAGGGCCGTTCGGCTTTCTTT
NA	TRBJ2-2	TRBV30	NA	CAWRGEGDTGELFF	TGTGCCTGGAGAGGGGAAGGGGACACCGGGGAGCTGTTTTTT
NA	TRBJ1-6	TRBV12-5	NA	CASGELAGNSPLHF	TGTGCTAGTGGGGAACTGGCTGGGAATTCACCCCTCCACTTT
NA	TRBJ1-2	TRBV7-2	NA	CASSLAVINYGYTF	TGTGCCAGCAGCTTAGCGGTGATAAACTATGGCTACACCTTC
NA	TRBJ1-5	TRBV25-1	NA	CASSPSGYSNQPQHF	TGTGCCAGCAGTCCGTCGGGGTATAGCAATCAGCCCCAGCATTTT
NA	TRBJ1-2	TRBV5-4	NA	CASTPGTANYGYTF	TGTGCCAGCACCCCGGGGACTGCTAACTATGGCTACACCTTC
NA	TRBJ2-7	TRBV27	NA	CASSPGTDPLYEQYF	TGTGCCAGCAGTCCGGGGACGGATCCCCTTTACGAGCAGTACTTC
NA	TRBJ2-2	TRBV9	NA	CASSPSGGANTGELFF	TGTGCCAGCAGCCCCTCCGGCGGGGCTAACACCGGGGAGCTGTTTTTT
NA	TRBJ2-3	TRBV18	NA	CASSGRDSSTDTQYF	TGTGCCAGCTCCGGGCGGGACAGTAGCACAGATACGCAGTATTTT